The 17 T cell receptor beta chains below were found in one sample sequenced in a study of T-cell reconstitution after alpha-beta-depleted transplantation in children. Unique molecular identifiers were used in preparing the TCRbeta library. TCRdb redid the calling of the PCR reads with MiXCR, one entry per CDR3 protein. Counted here are around 420,000 distinct CDR3 sequences, around 15% occurring once; the ten biggest clones make up around 28%. Sequencing used PBMCs, mostly from graft donor cells, obtained 360 days after TCRalphabeta/CD19-depleted stem cell transplant. The receptors derive from a boy under two years old who had a stem cell transplant for Wiskott-Aldrich syndrome, so the T cells may come from the graft donor.

The V call is TRBV18, the J call TRBJ2-7; D is uncertain. The CDR3 is 14 residues long. Trimming took off 6 bases at V and 0 bases at J, with 12 bases between the two ends. The germline V gene encodes CDR1 KGHSH and CDR2 LQKENI. CDR3 sequence: CASSSAPSSYEQYF. Written as DNA, the CDR3 is TGTGCCAGCTCCAGCGCACCCAGCTCCTACGAGCAGTACTTC.

The chain carries TRBV6-1 and TRBJ2-1; 7 positions match TRBD1. Looked up from germline, CDR1 is MNHNS and CDR2 is SASEGT. The CDR3 is 17 residues long. J lost 0 bases, V lost 5 bases, and 10 bases had no gene match. DNA of the CDR3: TGTGCCAGCAGTCCTTCCGGGACAGCAAGCTCCTACAATGAGCAGTTCTTC. Its translation is CASSPSGTASSYNEQFF.

This clonotype turned up a few times. The gene calls are TRBV5-1 and TRBJ2-5; TRBD2 agrees at 10 bases. The V segment lost 2 bases and the J segment 0 bases; nucleotides outside the gene matches: 7. Germline V gene data show CDR1 as SGHRS and CDR2 as YFSETQ. The CDR3 is 17 residues long. The CDR3 bases are TGCGCCAGCAGCTTAGGCCTAGCGGGGGCCAACCAAGAGACCCAGTACTTC. Translated: CASSLGLAGANQETQYF.

The genes are TRBV12-3 or TRBV12-4 and TRBJ2-3; 9 nucleotides agree with TRBD2. Trimming cost V 1 base and J 6 bases; bases outside gene matches: 5. There are 15 residues in the CDR3. For the CDR3, the DNA is TGTGCCAGCAGTTTAGTGCGGGGGGGCAACGATACGCAGTATTTT. This encodes CASSLVRGGNDTQYF.

In this sample, this clonotype turned up many times. The chain links TRBV5-1 to TRBJ2-3; the match to TRBD1 covers 9 bases. The length of the CDR3 is 14 residues. The V gene end was trimmed by 3 bases and the J gene end by 6 bases; junction bases not matched to a gene: 5. From germline, CDR1 is SGHRS and CDR2 YFSETQ. The CDR3 nucleotides are TGCGCCAGCAGCTCCGACAGGGGGGGGGATACGCAGTATTTT. This encodes CASSSDRGGDTQYF.

This chain uses TRBV10-3 with TRBJ2-7; tentatively, D is TRBD1 or TRBD2 (5 bases each). There are 16 residues in the CDR3. From germline, CDR1 is ENHRY and CDR2 SYGVKD. Trimming removed 5 bases from V and 0 bases from J, with 17 bases in between. This CDR3 reads CAISPRQSGSSYEQYF. The CDR3 DNA reads as TGTGCCATCAGTCCAAGACAGTCTGGGAGCTCCTACGAGCAGTACTTC.

The sample holds a few counts of this clonotype. The chain employs TRBV7-8 and TRBJ2-3; no clear D. The ends were cut back, 3 bases at V and 2 bases at J, with 12 bases in the middle. CDR3 length: 15 residues. Germline CDR1 SGHVS, CDR2 FQNEAQ. The CDR3 sequence is CASSFIGIFTDTQYF. As DNA, the CDR3 is TGTGCCAGCAGCTTCATAGGGATCTTCACAGATACGCAGTATTTT. Supplemented by reference TRBV7-8 and TRBJ2-3, the full variable domain reads GAGVSQSPRYKVAKRGQDVALRCDPISGHVSLFWYQQALGQGPEFLTYFQNEAQLDKSGLPSDRFFAERPEGSVSTLKIQRTQQEDSAVYLCASSFIGIFTDTQYFGPGTRLTVL.

The chain is built from TRBV5-6 and TRBJ2-2; D perhaps matches TRBD2 (5 bases). Germline V lookup: CDR1 SGHDT, CDR2 YYEEEE. The CDR3 totals 15 residues. V was pared by 1 base and J by 7 bases, with 14 bases between. CDR3 in DNA: TGTGCCAGCAGCTTGCGCGGGTTTTCGGGCGGGGAGCTGTTTTTT. It is translated as CASSLRGFSGGELFF.

The gene calls are TRBV10-3 and TRBJ2-7; D is ambiguous. Germline CDR1 is ENHRY and CDR2 is SYGVKD. Trimming cost V 6 bases and J 5 bases, with 8 bases left between them. The CDR3 sequence is 11 residues long. CDR3 protein: CAIRTGDEQYF. CDR3 nucleotide sequence: TGTGCCATCAGAACGGGCGACGAGCAGTACTTC.

In its sample, this clonotype was seen a few times. The chain links TRBV10-2 to TRBJ2-1; no definite D call. The CDR3 has 12 amino acids. The germline V and J ends were trimmed by 6 bases and 9 bases, with 12 bases remaining between them. Germline CDR1 and CDR2: WSHSY and SAAADI. The CDR3 coding sequence is TGCGCCAGCAGCCTCCGTCTTCCTGAGCAGTTCTTC. It specifies CASSLRLPEQFF.

The genes are TRBV19 and TRBJ1-5; no firm D call. The germline CDR1 and CDR2 sequences are LNHDA and SQIVND (reference sequence). Trimming took 1 base from V and 6 from J, leaving 7 bases between them. The CDR3 runs to 13 residues. Here the CDR3 reads CASSIGIGQPQHF. CDR3 bases: TGTGCCAGTAGTATAGGAATCGGTCAGCCCCAGCATTTT.

The V call is TRBV6-5, the J call TRBJ2-7, with a tentative D call TRBD1 (5 bases). V gave up 4 bases and J gave up 7 bases, with 11 bases separating them. The CDR3 is made up of 12 amino acids. Germline CDR1 reads MNHEY; CDR2 reads SVGAGI. The CDR3 is CASSFSGKEQYF. For the CDR3, the DNA is TGTGCCAGCAGTTTTTCAGGGAAGGAGCAGTACTTC.

The V gene is TRBV11-2, the J gene TRBJ2-7; 14 bases map to TRBD2. The CDR3 loop spans 16 amino acids. The V gene's germline CDR1 is SGHAT and CDR2 FQNNGV. V was clipped by 5 bases and J by 5 bases; unmatched bases: 8. The CDR3 DNA reads TGTGCCAGCAGCCCTACCAGACTAGCGGGAGGGGACGAGCAGTACTTC. Encoded protein: CASSPTRLAGGDEQYF.

The chain carries TRBV29-1 and TRBJ2-3; D could derive from TRBD1 or TRBD2 (5 bases each). This CDR3 region has 14 residues. The germline V and J ends were trimmed by 6 bases and 8 bases, with 21 bases remaining between them. Germline loops: CDR1 SQVTM, CDR2 ANQGSEA. The CDR3 DNA reads as TGCAGCGTCCAAGGGACGGGCAGGAGCTTTACGCAGTATTTT. Amino acid sequence: CSVQGTGRSFTQYF.

This chain connects TRBV12-3 or TRBV12-4 to TRBJ2-5, with a possible D match to TRBD1 (5 bases). This CDR3 spans 11 amino acids. V lost 9 bases to trimming and J lost 6 bases, with 11 bases between them. CDR3 DNA: TGTGCCAGTCGCAGGGCCAAGACCCAGTACTTC. It translates to CASRRAKTQYF.

This clonotype was observed a few times. V gene TRBV12-3 or TRBV12-4 combines with J gene TRBJ1-2; no firm D call. CDR3 length: 11 amino acids. V gave up 4 bases and J gave up 7 bases, with 7 bases separating them. The CDR3: CASSSKGGYTF. CDR3 DNA sequence: TGTGCCAGCAGTTCGAAAGGTGGCTACACCTTC.

This clonotype appeared a single time. This chain uses TRBV19 with TRBJ2-1; TRBD2 matches at 11 bases. V gave up 3 bases and J gave up 0 bases; unmatched junction bases: 19. The CDR3 runs 22 residues. Germline V lookup: CDR1 LNHDA, CDR2 SQIVND (reference sequence). DNA for the CDR3: TGTGCCAGTAGTATTCTAGAGGCTAGCGGGAGGAGGTTAGGACACTCCTACAATGAGCAGTTCTTC. The encoded protein is CASSILEASGRRLGHSYNEQFF.